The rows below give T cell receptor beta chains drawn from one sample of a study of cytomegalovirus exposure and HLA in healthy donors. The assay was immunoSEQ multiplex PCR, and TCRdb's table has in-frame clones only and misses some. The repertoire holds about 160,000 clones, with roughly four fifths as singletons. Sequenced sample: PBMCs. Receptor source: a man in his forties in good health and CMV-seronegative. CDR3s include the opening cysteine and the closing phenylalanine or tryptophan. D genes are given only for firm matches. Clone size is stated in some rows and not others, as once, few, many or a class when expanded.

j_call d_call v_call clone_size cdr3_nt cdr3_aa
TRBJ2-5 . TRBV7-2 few TGTGCCAGCAGCTTAGTTGCGGCCCAAGAGACCCAGTACTTC CASSLVAAQETQYF
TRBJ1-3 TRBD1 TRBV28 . TGTGCCAGCAGTCCCGCTGGACAGGGAGGCAACACCATATATTTT CASSPAGQGGNTIYF
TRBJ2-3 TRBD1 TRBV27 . TGTGCCAGCAGTCGCAGGGGGCTAGGCCCAGATACGCAGTATTTT CASSRRGLGPDTQYF
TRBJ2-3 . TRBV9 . TGTGCCAGCAGCGTACCAGCTAGCGCAGATACGCAGTATTTT CASSVPASADTQYF
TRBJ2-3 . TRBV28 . TGTGCCAGCAGTTTTGGTTCAGGGATTGATACGCAGTATTTT CASSFGSGIDTQYF
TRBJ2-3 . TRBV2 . TGTGTCAGCAATGAGGACAGAACCACAGATACGCAGTATTTT CVSNEDRTTDTQYF
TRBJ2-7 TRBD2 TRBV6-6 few TGTGCCAGCAGTCCCTCGGGAGGCCCCTACGAGCAGTACTTC CASSPSGGPYEQYF
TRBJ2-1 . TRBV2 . TGTGCCAGCAGTGAAACCCTGGACTACGTACAGTACAATGAGCAGTTCTTC CASSETLDYVQYNEQFF
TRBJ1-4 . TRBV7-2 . TGTGCCAGCAGCTTATCAGGGTCGCAACTGTTTTTT CASSLSGSQLFF
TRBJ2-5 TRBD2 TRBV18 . TGTGCCAGCTCACCTCGACTAGCGGGAGTGCAAGAGACCCAGTACTTC CASSPRLAGVQETQYF
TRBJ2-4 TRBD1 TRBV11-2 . TGTGCCAGCAGCTTGGAGCGGGGACAGGGAAAGGCTGCCAAAAACATTCAGTACTTC CASSLERGQGKAAKNIQYF
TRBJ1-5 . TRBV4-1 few TGCGCCAGCAGCTTCGACGGGGGGATTGGCAATCAGCCCCAGCATTTT CASSFDGGIGNQPQHF
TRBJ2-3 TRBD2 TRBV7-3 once TGTGCCAGCAGCTTAGGAGCGGGAGAATCAGATACGCAGTATTTT CASSLGAGESDTQYF
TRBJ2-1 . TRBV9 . TGTGCCAGCAGCATGCGGGCTTACAATGAGCAGTTCTTC CASSMRAYNEQFF
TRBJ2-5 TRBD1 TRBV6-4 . TGTGCCAGCAGTGACTCGACAGGGGGCTTTTGCACAGACCGGTCACGGACCCAGTACTTC CASSDSTGGFCTDRSRTQYF
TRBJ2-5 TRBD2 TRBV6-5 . TGTGCCAGCAGTTACTCGGAGGCGGGAGGAGAGACCCAGTACTTC CASSYSEAGGETQYF
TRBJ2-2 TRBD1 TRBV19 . TGTGCCAGTACCGGGGACAGTTTCACCGGGGAGCTGTTTTTT CASTGDSFTGELFF
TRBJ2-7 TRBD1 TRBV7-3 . TGTGCCAGCAGCCTCTTAGGGACAGGGATTCACGAGCAGTACTTC CASSLLGTGIHEQYF
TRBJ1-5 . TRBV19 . TGTGCCAGTAAGGAGAAGACAGGCTACAATCAGCCCCAGCATTTT CASKEKTGYNQPQHF
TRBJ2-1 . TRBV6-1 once TGTGCCAGCAGTGCTGTATCCTACAATGAGCAGTTCTTC CASSAVSYNEQFF
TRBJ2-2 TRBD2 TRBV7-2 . TGTGCCAGCAGCCCACTAGCGGGGGGAAACACCGGGGAGCTGTTTTTT CASSPLAGGNTGELFF
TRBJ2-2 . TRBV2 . TGTGCCAGCAGGAGGGTAGGCACCGGGGAGCTGTTTTTT CASRRVGTGELFF
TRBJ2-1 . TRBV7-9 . TGTGCCAGCAGCTTAGGCGGACACCCGTACAATGAGCAGTTCTTC CASSLGGHPYNEQFF
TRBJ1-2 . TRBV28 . TGTGCCAGCAGAGCTACAGGAAGGGATGGCTACACCTTC CASRATGRDGYTF
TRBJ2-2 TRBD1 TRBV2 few TGTGCCAGCAGTCTGGGACAGGTCTCTCCCGGGGAGCTGTTTTTT CASSLGQVSPGELFF
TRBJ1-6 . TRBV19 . TGTGCCAGTACCTCAAGGAGGGGAGGGGATAATTCACCCCTCCACTTT CASTSRRGGDNSPLHF
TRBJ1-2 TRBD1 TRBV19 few TGTGCCAGTAGTACCGCGGACAGGTACTATGGCTACACCTTC CASSTADRYYGYTF
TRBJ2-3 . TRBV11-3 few TGTGCCAGCAGCTTAGATCACACAAGCACAGATACGCAGTATTTT CASSLDHTSTDTQYF
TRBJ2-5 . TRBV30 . TGTGCCTGGAGGGACAGCCAAGAGACCCAGTACTTC CAWRDSQETQYF
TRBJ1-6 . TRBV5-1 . TGCGCCAGCAGTTTGGACCCCCGGACAGCAACTAATTCACCCCTCCACTTT CASSLDPRTATNSPLHF
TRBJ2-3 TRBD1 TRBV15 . TGTGCCACCAGATCCGACAGGGTGGATACGCAGTATTTT CATRSDRVDTQYF
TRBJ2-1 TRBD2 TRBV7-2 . TGTGCCAGCAGCGTCGAGGGGGTAGCGGGACTACGAGAGCAGTTCTTC CASSVEGVAGLREQFF
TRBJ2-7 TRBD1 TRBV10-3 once TGTGCCATCAGTGAGTCGGCAGGGGGTGAGCAGTACTTC CAISESAGGEQYF
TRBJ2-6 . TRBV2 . TGTGCCAGCAGTGAAGGAGGGTCTAGCGCCTGGGGGGCCAACGTCCTGACTTTC CASSEGGSSAWGANVLTF
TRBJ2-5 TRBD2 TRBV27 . TGTGCCAGCAGGTGGACTAGCGGCCAGGAGACCCAGTACTTC CASRWTSGQETQYF
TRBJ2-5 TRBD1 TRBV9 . TGTGCCAGCAGCGAGCCCCCGGGACAGAAGTACTTC CASSEPPGQKYF
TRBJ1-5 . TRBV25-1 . TGTGCCAGCAGTGCCCAGGTAAATCAGCCCCAGCATTTT CASSAQVNQPQHF
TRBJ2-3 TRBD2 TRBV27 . TGTGCCAGTCTAGGACTAGCGGGACCCACAGATGCGCAGTATTTT CASLGLAGPTDAQYF
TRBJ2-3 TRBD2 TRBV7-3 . TGTGCCAGCAGCTCACTTAGCGGGAGAGACACAGATACGCAGTATTTT CASSSLSGRDTDTQYF
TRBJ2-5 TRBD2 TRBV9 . TGTGCCAGCAACCGGCGGGGGGACGAGGAGACCCAGTACTTC CASNRRGDEETQYF
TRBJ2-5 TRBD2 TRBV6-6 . TGTGCCAGCAGACACACTAGCGGGAGTCCAGAGACCCAGTACTTC CASRHTSGSPETQYF
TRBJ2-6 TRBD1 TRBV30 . TGTGCCTGGAGTGATGCAATCAACAGGGGGGTCGGTGGGGCCAACGGCCTGACTTTC CAWSDAINRGVGGANGLTF
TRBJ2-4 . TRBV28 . TGTGCCAGCAGTTTACTAACGGAAAACATTCAGTACTTC CASSLLTENIQYF
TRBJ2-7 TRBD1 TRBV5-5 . TGTGCCAGCAGCTGGGGACAGGGGGCGTACGAGCAGTACTTC CASSWGQGAYEQYF
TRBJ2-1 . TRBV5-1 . TGCGCCAGCAGCAGGGACTCCTCCTACAATGAGCAGTTCTTC CASSRDSSYNEQFF
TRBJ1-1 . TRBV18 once TGTGCCAGCTCACCAATCCAGGCGACCAACACTGAAGCTTTCTTT CASSPIQATNTEAFF
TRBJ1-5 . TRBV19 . TGTGCCAGTACCCCCCGGGCTAGTTTCGGGGGGAATCAGCCCCAGCATTTT CASTPRASFGGNQPQHF
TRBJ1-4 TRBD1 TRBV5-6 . TGTGCCAGCAGGATCCGGGACAGCAATGAAAAACTGTTTTTT CASRIRDSNEKLFF
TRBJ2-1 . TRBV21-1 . TGTGCCAGCAGCAAACCTAAAAACTCGTCAGCGAACTACAATGAGCAGTTCTTC CASSKPKNSSANYNEQFF
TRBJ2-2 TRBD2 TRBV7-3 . TGTGCCAGCAGTCCGGGAGGCCAGGCCGGGGAGCTGTTTTTT CASSPGGQAGELFF
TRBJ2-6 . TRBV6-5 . TGTGCCAGCAGTTACAGACAGTTCTCTGGGGCCAACGTCCTGACTTTC CASSYRQFSGANVLTF
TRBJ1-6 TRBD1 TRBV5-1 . TGCGCCAGCAGCTTGGGAACAGGGGGCTTGAGCTCCTATAATTCACCCCTCCACTTT CASSLGTGGLSSYNSPLHF
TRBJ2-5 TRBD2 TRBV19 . TGTGCCAGTAGCTACGGTGGCGGGGGGGAGACCCAGTACTTC CASSYGGGGETQYF
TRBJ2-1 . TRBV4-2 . TGTGCCAGCAGCCAAGAATCAGGGGTCGGGGTACGCTCCTACAATGAGCAGTTCTTC CASSQESGVGVRSYNEQFF